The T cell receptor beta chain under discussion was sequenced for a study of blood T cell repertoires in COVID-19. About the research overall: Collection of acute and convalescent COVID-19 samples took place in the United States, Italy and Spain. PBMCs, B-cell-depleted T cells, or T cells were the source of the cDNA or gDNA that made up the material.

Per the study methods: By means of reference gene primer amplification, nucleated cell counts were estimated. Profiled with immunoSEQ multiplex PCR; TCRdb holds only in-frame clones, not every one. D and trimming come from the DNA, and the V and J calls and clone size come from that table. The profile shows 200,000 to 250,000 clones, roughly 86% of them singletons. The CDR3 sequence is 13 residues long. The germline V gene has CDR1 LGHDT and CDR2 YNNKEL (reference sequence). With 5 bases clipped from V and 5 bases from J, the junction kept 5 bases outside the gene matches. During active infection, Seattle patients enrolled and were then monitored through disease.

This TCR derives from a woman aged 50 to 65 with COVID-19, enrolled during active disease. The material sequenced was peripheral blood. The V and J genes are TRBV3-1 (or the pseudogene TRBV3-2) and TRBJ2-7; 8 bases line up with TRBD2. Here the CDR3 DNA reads TGTGCCAGCAGCACCGGGGGGGCAAACGAGCAGTACTTC. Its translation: CASSTGGANEQYF.